These 29 T cell receptor beta chains came from one sample sequenced in a study of shared clonotypes between healthy human individuals. Clones were read by immunoSEQ multiplex PCR, and TCRdb kept only the in-frame ones, dropping some. The sample contains just under 350,000 clones, 73% of which appear only once. The sample consisted of memory CD4+ T cells sorted from blood. The subset: CD45RA-negative fraction. The receptors derive from a man younger than 40 in good health.

The chain has TRBV10-2 and TRBJ2-7, with TRBD2 identical over 8 bases. The CDR3 is made up of 14 amino acids. Germline lookup yields CDR1 WSHSY and CDR2 SAAADI. Germline trimming cut 3 bases from V and 4 bases from J; bases unmatched to any gene: 5. The CDR3 region has the DNA TGCGCCAGCAGTGATGGCGGGAGGTTATACGAGCAGTACTTC. Translated, it gives CASSDGGRLYEQYF.

This clone showed up just a few times. The genes are TRBV5-4 and TRBJ2-2; 11 nucleotides line up with TRBD2. The V gene's germline CDR1 is SGHNT and CDR2 YYREEE (reference sequence). This CDR3 comprises 14 residues. With V trimmed by 5 bases and J by 7 bases, 4 bases remained unmatched. The CDR3 nucleotides read TGTGCCAGCAGACTAGCGGGAGCTGGCGGGGAGCTGTTTTTT. Translating it yields CASRLAGAGGELFF. Supplemented by reference TRBV5-4 and TRBJ2-2, the full variable domain reads ETGVTQSPTHLIKTRGQQVTLRCSSQSGHNTVSWYQQALGQGPQFIFQYYREEENGRGNFPPRFSGLQFPNYSSELNVNALELDDSALYLCASRLAGAGGELFFGEGSRLTVL.

J is TRBJ2-3 and V is TRBV10-1; 11 positions match TRBD2. The J segment lost 0 bases and the V segment lost 6 bases, leaving 5 bases of the junction unmatched. The germline V gene has CDR1 WNHNN and CDR2 SYGVQD (reference sequence). This CDR3 has 16 amino acids. The CDR3 loop reads CASRPGLADSTDTQYF. The CDR3 DNA reads as TGCGCCAGCAGGCCGGGACTAGCGGACAGCACAGATACGCAGTATTTT.

The J gene is TRBJ2-2, the V gene TRBV7-8; 8 nucleotides line up with TRBD1. The CDR3 runs 15 residues. V was clipped by 5 bases and J by 2 bases; unmatched bases: 4. Germline V lookup: CDR1 SGHVS, CDR2 FQNEAQ. CDR3 nucleotide sequence: TGTGCCAGCAGCCGGGACAGGACAAACACCGGGGAGCTGTTTTTT. It codes for CASSRDRTNTGELFF.

The rearrangement joins TRBV7-9 to TRBJ1-3, with 8 bases aligning to TRBD1. Unmatched junction bases numbered 4, after V lost 4 bases and J lost 2 bases. Germline V gives CDR1 SEHNR, CDR2 FQNEAQ (reference sequence). The length of the CDR3 is 15 residues. CDR3 residues: CASSSPDRAGNTIYF. CDR3 bases: TGTGCCAGCAGCTCGCCGGACAGGGCTGGAAACACCATATATTTT.

This clone was observed at least ten times. The same CDR3 can be traced to other DNA sequences in this sample. The chain combines TRBV15 with TRBJ2-7; TRBD1 agrees at 8 bases. The CDR3 has 14 amino acids. Germline lookup yields CDR1 LNHNV and CDR2 YYDKDF (reference sequence). J gave up 4 bases and V 5 bases, and 7 bases lay outside the gene matches. The CDR3 DNA follows: TGTGCCACCAGCTTTCGGACAGGGAAGTACGAGCAGTACTTC. Amino acid sequence: CATSFRTGKYEQYF.

This chain joins TRBV27 and TRBJ2-4, with 9 bases identical to TRBD1. The CDR3 has 16 amino acids. Trimming cost V 6 bases and J 4 bases; bases outside gene matches: 10. CDR1 MNHEY and CDR2 SMNVEV come from the germline V gene (reference sequence). CDR3 bases: TGTGCCAGCAGAACTCTCACGACAGGGGGAAAAAACATTCAGTACTTC. Residues: CASRTLTTGGKNIQYF.

In its sample, this clone was seen once. The chain recombines TRBV16 with TRBJ2-7; D remains ambiguous. The CDR3 runs 12 residues. In germline, CDR1 is KGHSY, CDR2 FQNENV. V was pared by 0 bases and J by 3 bases, with 3 bases between. The CDR3 region is CASSQSDYEQYF. CDR3 coding DNA: TGTGCCAGCAGCCAATCTGACTACGAGCAGTACTTC. Drawing the rest from reference TRBV16 and TRBJ2-7, the complete variable domain is GEEVAQTPKHLVRGEGQKAKLYCAPIKGHSYVFWYQQVLKNEFKFLISFQNENVFDETGMPKERFSAKCLPNSPCSLEIQATKLEDSAVYFCASSQSDYEQYFGPGTRLTVT.

This clone came up a few times. This chain links TRBV15 with TRBJ1-5; no definite D call. Looked up from germline, CDR1 is LNHNV and CDR2 is YYDKDF (reference sequence). This CDR3 is built from 14 residues. The germline V and J ends were trimmed by 5 bases and 2 bases, with 10 bases remaining between them. The CDR3 spells CATSGGGGNQPQHF. CDR3 coding DNA: TGTGCCACCAGCGGTGGCGGTGGCAATCAGCCCCAGCATTTT.

The chain couples TRBV10-3 to TRBJ2-2, with TRBD2 matching over 8 bases. Germline assignment: CDR1 ENHRY and CDR2 SYGVKD. The CDR3 has 14 amino acids. The V segment lost 8 bases and the J segment 4 bases; nucleotides outside the gene matches: 6. DNA of the CDR3: TGTGCCATCTCGGGAGGGCCGAGCACCGGGGAGCTGTTTTTT. This translates into CAISGGPSTGELFF.

This clone has more than one count but fewer than ten. V usage is TRBV29-1 and J usage is TRBJ2-5, with 7 bases aligning to TRBD1. Germline assignment: CDR1 SQVTM and CDR2 ANQGSEA. The CDR3 consists of 12 residues. V was pared by 4 bases and J by 3 bases, with 2 bases of the junction left unmatched. The CDR3 DNA is TGCAGCGTTGTCGGACAGGAAGAGACCCAGTACTTC. This sequence encodes CSVVGQEETQYF.

The rearrangement joins TRBV29-1 to TRBJ2-5; 7 bases are a match to TRBD2. The CDR3 has 14 amino acids. Germline CDR1 is SQVTM and CDR2 is ANQGSEA. With V trimmed by 6 bases and J by 7 bases, 14 bases remained unmatched. The CDR3 DNA reads as TGCAGCGTGGGGGAGGGACGTGGGATCGGGACCCAGTACTTC. It specifies CSVGEGRGIGTQYF. The variable domain in full, completed from reference TRBV29-1 and TRBJ2-5, reads SAVISQKPSRDICQRGTSLTIQCQVDSQVTMMFWYRQQPGQSLTLIATANQGSEATYESGFVIDKFPISRPNLTFSTLTVSNMSPEDSSIYLCSVGEGRGIGTQYFGPGTRLLVL.

The chain recombines TRBV11-2 with TRBJ2-1; D is unclear. Trimming took 1 base from V and 0 from J, leaving 19 bases between them. The CDR3 runs 19 residues. Germline CDR1 SGHAT, CDR2 FQNNGV. The CDR3 protein is CASSLVPSDQRSSYNEQFF. The CDR3 nucleotides are TGTGCCAGCAGCTTAGTACCCTCAGACCAAAGGAGCTCCTACAATGAGCAGTTCTTC.

The chain combines TRBV2 with TRBJ2-7, with 7 bases aligning to TRBD2. Germline CDR1 reads SNHLY; CDR2 reads FYNNEI. CDR3 length equals 16 residues. J gave up 4 bases and V 6 bases, and 15 bases lay outside the gene matches. The CDR3 bases are TGTGCCAGCAGCGTCATCGGGACTATAGTTGGGTACGAGCAGTACTTC. Amino acid sequence: CASSVIGTIVGYEQYF.

This chain links TRBV7-2 with TRBJ2-4; the D gene is possibly TRBD2 (7 bases). The V end was cut by 8 bases, the J end by 3 bases, with 20 bases between. The CDR3 length is 16 residues. Germline V gene sequence: CDR1 SGHTA, CDR2 FQGNSA. The CDR3 spells CASDGQAGHDKNIQYF. Written as DNA, the CDR3 is TGTGCCAGCGACGGTCAAGCGGGACATGACAAAAACATTCAGTACTTC. The whole variable domain, filled in from reference TRBV7-2 and TRBJ2-4, reads GAGVSQSPSNKVTEKGKDVELRCDPISGHTALYWYRQSLGQGLEFLIYFQGNSAPDKSGLPSDRFSAERTGGSVSTLTIQRTQQEDSAVYLCASDGQAGHDKNIQYFGAGTRLSVL.

The V gene is TRBV2, the J gene TRBJ2-5, with D hard to call. CDR1 and CDR2 from the germline V gene are SNHLY and FYNNEI. CDR3 length: 15 residues. V gave up 2 bases and J gave up 4 bases, with 14 bases separating them. DNA for the CDR3: TGTGCCAGCAGTGAATTGTCCGATTTTCGAGAGACCCAGTACTTC. It encodes CASSELSDFRETQYF.

This clone was observed once. J is TRBJ1-4 and V is TRBV5-1; D gene uncertain. Trimming cost V 3 bases and J 0 bases, with 9 bases left between them. The CDR3 is 15 amino acids. Germline CDR1 SGHRS, CDR2 YFSETQ. In DNA form, the CDR3 reads TGCGCCAGCAGCTCACAGACGTCAACTAATGAAAAACTGTTTTTT. Translated, it gives CASSSQTSTNEKLFF.

The chain is built from TRBV7-2 and TRBJ2-5; D gene unclear. Trimming cost V 5 bases and J 2 bases, with 12 bases left between them. Germline assignment: CDR1 SGHTA and CDR2 FQGNSA. The length of the CDR3 is 14 residues. The CDR3 DNA reads TGTGCCAGCAGCACTCCTAAGCTTCAAGAGACCCAGTACTTC. This codes for CASSTPKLQETQYF.

The V call is TRBV5-1, the J call TRBJ2-7, with 7 bases fitting TRBD2. Germline V CDR1 and CDR2: SGHRS, YFSETQ. The CDR3 has 14 amino acids. After removal of 4 bases from V and 7 bases from J, the junction contained 11 bases not matched to a gene. CDR3 nucleotides: TGCGCCAGCAGCCCAGCGGGAAGTTGGAGAGAGCAGTACTTC. It specifies CASSPAGSWREQYF.

J is TRBJ2-5 and V is TRBV7-9; TRBD2 is a possible D gene (6 bases). The CDR3 runs to 15 residues. V was trimmed by 5 bases and J by 5 bases, leaving 18 bases between them. Germline V gene sequence: CDR1 SEHNR, CDR2 FQNEAQ (reference sequence). The CDR3: CASSPKKGGMETQYF. CDR3 bases: TGTGCCAGCAGCCCCAAAAAGGGAGGTATGGAGACCCAGTACTTC.

This chain links TRBV2 with TRBJ2-1; D unresolved. This CDR3 spans 14 amino acids. Germline V lookup: CDR1 SNHLY, CDR2 FYNNEI. Trimming shortened V by 7 bases and J by 0 bases, and 10 bases separated the two germline ends. Written as DNA, the CDR3 is TGTGCCAGCACCTTACACACCTCCTACAATGAGCAGTTCTTC. Translating it yields CASTLHTSYNEQFF.

Regarding this clone: One end of the junction fails to match germline, which may point to a read error. The chain links TRBV4-2 to TRBJ1-4; possible D gene TRBD1, 6 bases. The CDR3 sequence is 14 residues long. Germline V gene lookup returns CDR1 LGHNA and CDR2 YNFKEQ. The CDR3 DNA reads TGTGCCAGCAGACAAGACAGGACTAATGAAAAACTGTTTTTT. It codes for CASRQDRTNEKLFF.

The chain uses TRBV5-1 and TRBJ2-7; 7 bases agree with TRBD1. The CDR3 runs 13 residues. Germline-derived CDR1 and CDR2 are SGHRS and YFSETQ. After removal of 5 bases from V and 3 bases from J, the junction contained 5 bases not matched to a gene. Written as DNA, the CDR3 is TGCGCCAGCAGATTCAGACAGGGCTACGAGCAGTACTTC. It is translated as CASRFRQGYEQYF.

In this sample, this clone turned up a few times. V usage is TRBV15 and J usage is TRBJ2-7, with 9 bases matching TRBD1. Germline CDR1 reads LNHNV; CDR2 reads YYDKDF (reference sequence). The CDR3 covers 17 residues. Unmatched junction bases numbered 13, after V lost 0 bases and J lost 7 bases. In DNA form, the CDR3 reads TGTGCCACCAGCAGAGATTGGTCGGGACAGGGTGTGAAGGAGCAGTACTTC. Encoded protein: CATSRDWSGQGVKEQYF.

This clone was counted once. The chain links TRBV5-6 to TRBJ1-5; TRBD1 is a possible D gene (5 bases). Trimming took off 0 bases at V and 4 bases at J, with 14 bases between the two ends. This CDR3 is 16 amino acids long. The germline CDR1 and CDR2 sequences are SGHDT and YYEEEE. The CDR3: CASSLGGLIRNQPQHF. For the CDR3, the DNA is TGTGCCAGCAGCTTGGGGGGGTTGATTCGGAATCAGCCCCAGCATTTT. Variable domain in full (rest from reference TRBV5-6 and TRBJ1-5): DAGVTQSPTHLIKTRGQQVTLRCSPKSGHDTVSWYQQALGQGPQFIFQYYEEEERQRGNFPDRFSGHQFPNYSSELNVNALLLGDSALYLCASSLGGLIRNQPQHFGDGTRLSIL.

This rearrangement joins TRBV6-4 to TRBJ2-1; 10 nucleotides align to TRBD2. Per germline, CDR1 MRHNA and CDR2 SNTAGT. The CDR3 totals 17 residues. The trim removed 10 bases at V and 5 bases at J, leaving 17 bases unmatched. DNA of the CDR3: TGTGCCAACCCCCCGGGACTAGCGAAGGTCGCGCACAATGAGCAGTTCTTC. Translated: CANPPGLAKVAHNEQFF.

V is TRBV20-1 and J is TRBJ2-5, with D possibly being TRBD1 or TRBD2 (5 bases each). The CDR3 runs 11 residues. The germline V and J ends were trimmed by 7 bases and 5 bases, with 11 bases remaining between them. Per germline, CDR1 DFQATT and CDR2 SNEGSKA (reference sequence). CDR3: CSGGGDETQYF. CDR3 in DNA: TGCAGTGGAGGTGGGGACGAGACCCAGTACTTC.

The rearrangement uses TRBV7-2 and TRBJ2-1; D remains ambiguous. The V and J ends lost 1 base and 14 bases respectively, with 21 bases between them. The CDR3 length is 15 residues. CDR1 and CDR2 from the germline V gene are SGHTA and FQGNSA. The CDR3 DNA reads as TGTGCCAGCAGCTTAGATGTGCGGAGCCTCCCTGGGGAGTTCTTC. Amino acids: CASSLDVRSLPGEFF.

The sample holds a few counts of this clone. The chain uses TRBV5-1 and TRBJ2-5; no clear D. Germline lookup yields CDR1 SGHRS and CDR2 YFSETQ. CDR3 size: 13 residues. V dropped 2 bases and J dropped 3 bases, with 8 bases sitting between them. In DNA, the CDR3 is TGCGCCAGCAGCTTAATGTCCAAAGAGACCCAGTACTTC. Translation gives CASSLMSKETQYF.